This record looks at one T cell receptor beta chain sequence and its context. Its cognate antigen is unknown. The data originate from a study of beta chain features in type 1 diabetes. Study as a whole: The number of sorted cells examined across all samples was 107,917,701. Study observations and caveats: In patients and controls equally, PCR might favor templates that are shorter. In the patient group, naive, central memory and Treg TCRB repertoires seemed more alike than in the healthy donor group.

Per donor, one heparinised blood draw averaged around 0.12 L. The CDR3 has 16 amino acids. The V and J ends lost 4 bases and 6 bases respectively, with 20 bases between them. Germline CDR1 SEHNR, CDR2 FQNEAQ (reference sequence). The authors reverse transcribed all of the isolated RNA, so sequencing captured expressed TCRB transcripts. TCRdb's table, derived via immunoSEQ multiplex PCR, lists solely in-frame clones and lacks some. Here the sample spans 620,000 or so clones, around 15% being singletons. This clonotype originated in a man between 18 and 35 years old in good health. The chain uses TRBV7-9 and TRBJ2-3, with D maybe TRBD2 (7 bases). The sequenced sample consisted of naive CD4+ T cells from blood. CDR3 sequence reads: CASSYQVGGRSDTQYF. The DNA for the CDR3 is TGTGCCAGCAGCTACCAAGTGGGGGGGCGATCTGATACGCAGTATTTT.